This record covers a single T cell receptor beta chain. This clone's antigen is unknown. Base qualities are missing; no much larger clone stands one base away. Library creation used the immunoSEQ multiplex PCR assay. TCRdb stores this immuneACCESS table with in-frame sequences only. Part of the clones is absent; in the studies checked, under half of the shortfall reflects unresolved V genes, and no reason is known for the rest. A total of 70,000 to 95,000 clones appear in this sample, approximately 97% of them only once. The ten biggest clones cover about 0.27% of the sample. This record comes from a study of technical replicates of blood from a handful of donors (dated by TCRdb to about 2017). V ends up 4 bases short and J 3 bases short, with an unmatched junction base count of 16. The germline V gene provides CDR1 LGHNA and CDR2 YSLEER. Including the terminal cysteine and phenylalanine, the CDR3 comprises 19 residues. This entry keeps only the CDR3 DNA: 57 bases, framed from base 1.

The rearrangement joined TRBV4-3 to TRBJ2-3; the junction holds 10 bases that match TRBD1. Sequencing was done on a sample of T cells isolated from PBMCs. This TCR derives from a human donor in good health. The bases read TGCGCCAGCAGCCCCTCGGGACAGGGGCCCGCTGGGGATACAGATACGCAGTATTTT. This gives the protein CASSPSGQGPAGDTDTQYF.